This T cell receptor beta chain was found in a study of cytomegalovirus exposure and HLA in healthy donors. The PCR contained 60 Vbeta and 13 Jbeta primers. Generated by immunoSEQ multiplex PCR, the TCRdb table keeps only in-frame clones and is missing some. The sample gives around 150,000 clones, around 80% of which show up once; 6% to 7.5% is in the top ten. A few counts support this clone. The source is a man aged 40-49 years in good health and CMV-seropositive. The sequenced material came from PBMCs.

The CDR3 here is CSVEWVFGRVPDTQYF. CDR3 in DNA: TGCAGCGTTGAATGGGTCTTCGGGAGGGTCCCGGATACGCAGTATTTT. The gene calls are TRBV29-1 and TRBJ2-3; 8 nucleotides match TRBD2. Trimming took 2 bases from V and 6 from J; bases not matched to a gene: 13. The CDR3 spans 16 residues. CDR1 is SQVTM and CDR2 is ANQGSEA in the germline V gene.